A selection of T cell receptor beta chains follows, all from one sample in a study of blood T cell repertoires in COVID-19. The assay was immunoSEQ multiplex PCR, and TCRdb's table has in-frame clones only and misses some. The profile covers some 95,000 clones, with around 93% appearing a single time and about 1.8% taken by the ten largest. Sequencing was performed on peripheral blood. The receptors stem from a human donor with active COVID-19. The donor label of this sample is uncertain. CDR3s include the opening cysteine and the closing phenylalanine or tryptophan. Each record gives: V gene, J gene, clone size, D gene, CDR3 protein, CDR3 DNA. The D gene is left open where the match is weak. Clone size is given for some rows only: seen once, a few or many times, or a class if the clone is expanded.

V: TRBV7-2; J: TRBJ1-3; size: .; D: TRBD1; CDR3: CASSPLTGASSRGNTIYF; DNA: TGTGCCAGCAGCCCACTCACAGGGGCCTCCAGCAGGGGAAACACCATATATTTT
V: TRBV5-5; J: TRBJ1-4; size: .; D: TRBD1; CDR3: CASSLQGARGEKLFF; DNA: TGTGCCAGCAGCTTGCAGGGGGCTAGGGGTGAAAAACTGTTTTTT
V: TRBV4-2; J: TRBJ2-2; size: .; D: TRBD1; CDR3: CASSQGDRGNTGELFF; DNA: TGTGCCAGCAGCCAAGGTGACAGGGGAAACACCGGGGAGCTGTTTTTT
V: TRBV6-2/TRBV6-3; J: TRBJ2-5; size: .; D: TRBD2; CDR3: CASSYRGRVAGYQETQYF; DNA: TGTGCCAGCAGTTACCGAGGGAGGGTAGCGGGGTATCAAGAGACCCAGTACTTC
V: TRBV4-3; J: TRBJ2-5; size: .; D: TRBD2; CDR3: CASSRTGLAGGETQYF; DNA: TGCGCCAGCAGCCGCACGGGACTAGCGGGCGGGGAGACCCAGTACTTC
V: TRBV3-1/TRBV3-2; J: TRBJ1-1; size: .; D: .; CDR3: CASSRRSDTEAFF; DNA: TGTGCCAGCAGCCGGAGGTCGGACACTGAAGCTTTCTTT
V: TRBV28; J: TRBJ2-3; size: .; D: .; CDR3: CASSSARGTDTQYF; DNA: TGTGCCAGCAGCTCCGCCCGGGGCACAGATACGCAGTATTTT
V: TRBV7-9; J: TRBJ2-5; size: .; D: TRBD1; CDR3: CASSSRQGAAQETQYF; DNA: TGTGCCAGCAGCTCTCGACAGGGGGCGGCCCAAGAGACCCAGTACTTC
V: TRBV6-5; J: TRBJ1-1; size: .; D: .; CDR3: CASSLLPVGGTEAFF; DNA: TGTGCCAGCAGTCTGTTACCGGTGGGAGGCACTGAAGCTTTCTTT
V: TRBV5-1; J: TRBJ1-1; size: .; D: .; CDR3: CASRVGNTEAFF; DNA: TGCGCCAGCAGAGTCGGGAACACTGAAGCTTTCTTT
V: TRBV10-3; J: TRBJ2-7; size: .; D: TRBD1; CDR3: CAISESGGDEQYF; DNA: TGTGCCATCAGTGAGTCAGGGGGCGACGAGCAGTACTTC
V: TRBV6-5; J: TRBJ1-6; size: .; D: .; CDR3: CASSYETQGYNSPLHF; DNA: TGTGCCAGCAGTTACGAAACACAGGGCTACAATTCACCCCTCCACTTT
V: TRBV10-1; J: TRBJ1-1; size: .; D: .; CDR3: CASDTLVIEAFF; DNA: TGCGCCAGCGACACGCTCGTGATTGAAGCTTTCTTT
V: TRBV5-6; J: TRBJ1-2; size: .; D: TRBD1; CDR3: CASSLAGGQGSGYTF; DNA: TGTGCCAGCAGCTTGGCCGGAGGACAGGGGAGTGGCTACACCTTC
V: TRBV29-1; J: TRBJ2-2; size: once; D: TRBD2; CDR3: CSGILAGGPDGELFF; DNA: TGCAGCGGAATACTAGCGGGGGGGCCGGACGGGGAGCTGTTTTTT
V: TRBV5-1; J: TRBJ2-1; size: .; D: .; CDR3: CASSLAWGHTEQFF; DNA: TGCGCCAGCAGCTTGGCGTGGGGGCACACTGAGCAGTTCTTC
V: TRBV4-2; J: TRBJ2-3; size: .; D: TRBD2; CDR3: CASSQEGLAGVTDTQYF; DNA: TGTGCCAGCAGCCAAGAGGGGCTAGCGGGGGTCACAGATACGCAGTATTTT
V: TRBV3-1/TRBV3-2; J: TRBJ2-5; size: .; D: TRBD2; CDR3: CASSQSGGGETQYF; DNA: TGTGCCAGCAGCCAAAGTGGGGGGGGAGAGACCCAGTACTTC
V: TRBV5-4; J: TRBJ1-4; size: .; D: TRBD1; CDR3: CASSPGDRGFEKLFF; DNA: TGTGCCAGCAGCCCCGGGGACAGGGGTTTCGAAAAACTGTTTTTT
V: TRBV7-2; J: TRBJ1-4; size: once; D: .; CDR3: CASSKDRIDEKLFF; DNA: TGTGCCAGCAGCAAAGACAGGATTGATGAAAAACTGTTTTTT
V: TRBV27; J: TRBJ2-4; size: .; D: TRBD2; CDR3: CASSLIGHPLREGNIQYF; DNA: TGTGCCAGCAGTTTAATAGGACATCCTTTGAGGGAGGGAAACATTCAGTACTTC
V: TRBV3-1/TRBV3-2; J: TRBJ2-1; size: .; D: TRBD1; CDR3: CASSQGPGQGEFF; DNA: TGTGCCAGCAGCCAAGGGCCGGGACAGGGTGAGTTCTTC
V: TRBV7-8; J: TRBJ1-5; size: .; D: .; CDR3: CASSQAQGRPQHF; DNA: TGTGCCAGCAGCCAAGCACAGGGAAGACCCCAGCATTTT
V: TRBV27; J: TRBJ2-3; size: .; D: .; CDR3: CASGAWGLDTDTQYF; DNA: TGTGCCAGCGGGGCTTGGGGATTAGACACAGATACGCAGTATTTT
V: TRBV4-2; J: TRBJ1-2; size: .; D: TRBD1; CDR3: CASSRAGTGTDGYTF; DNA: TGTGCCAGCAGCCGCGCCGGGACAGGGACGGATGGCTACACCTTC
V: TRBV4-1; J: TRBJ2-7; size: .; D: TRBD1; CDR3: CASSPLETGSYEQYF; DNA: TGCGCCAGCAGCCCTTTAGAGACAGGGTCCTACGAGCAGTACTTC
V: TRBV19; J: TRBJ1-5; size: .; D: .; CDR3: CASKMEGSNQPQHF; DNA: TGTGCCAGTAAGATGGAGGGGAGCAATCAGCCCCAGCATTTT
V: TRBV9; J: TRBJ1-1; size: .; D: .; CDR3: CASSVEGSEGITEAFF; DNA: TGTGCCAGCAGCGTAGAAGGGTCGGAGGGAATCACTGAAGCTTTCTTT
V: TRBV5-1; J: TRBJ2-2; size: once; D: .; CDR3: CASRRAGAETGELFF; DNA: TGCGCCAGCAGACGGGCAGGGGCAGAGACCGGGGAGCTGTTTTTT
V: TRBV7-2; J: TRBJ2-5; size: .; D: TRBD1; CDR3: CASSLTGGSAETQYF; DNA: TGTGCCAGCAGCCTGACAGGGGGTTCGGCAGAGACCCAGTACTTC
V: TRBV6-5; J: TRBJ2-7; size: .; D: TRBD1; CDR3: CASSYSPGQSSYEQYF; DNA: TGTGCCAGCAGTTACTCCCCGGGACAGAGCTCCTACGAGCAGTACTTC
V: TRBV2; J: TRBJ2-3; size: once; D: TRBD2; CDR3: CASRETSGGAIDTQYF; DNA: TGTGCCAGCAGGGAGACTAGCGGGGGGGCAATAGATACGCAGTATTTT
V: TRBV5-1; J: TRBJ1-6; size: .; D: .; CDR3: CASSLAQGNSPLHF; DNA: TGCGCCAGCAGCTTGGCGCAGGGTAATTCACCCCTCCACTTT
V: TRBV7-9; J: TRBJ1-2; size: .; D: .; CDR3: CASSLDRENYGYTF; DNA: TGTGCCAGCAGCTTAGACAGGGAGAACTATGGCTACACCTTC
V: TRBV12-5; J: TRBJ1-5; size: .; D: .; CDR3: CAGGLPNQPQHF; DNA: TGTGCTGGCGGACTCCCCAATCAGCCCCAGCATTTT
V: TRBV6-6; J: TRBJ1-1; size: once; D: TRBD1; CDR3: CASRTRTGLNTEAFF; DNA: TGTGCCAGCAGAACCCGGACAGGATTAAACACTGAAGCTTTCTTT
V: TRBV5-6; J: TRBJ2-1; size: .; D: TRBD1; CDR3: CASSIRDRGLSYNEQFF; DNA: TGTGCCAGCAGCATCCGGGACAGGGGTTTATCCTACAATGAGCAGTTCTTC
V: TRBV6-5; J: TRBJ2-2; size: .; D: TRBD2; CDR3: CASSYSPPGGTGELFF; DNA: TGTGCCAGCAGTTACTCCCCTCCCGGGGGGACCGGGGAGCTGTTTTTT
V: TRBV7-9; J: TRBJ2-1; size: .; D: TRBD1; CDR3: CASSLTGSSYNEQFF; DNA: TGTGCCAGCAGCTTGACAGGGAGCTCCTACAATGAGCAGTTCTTC
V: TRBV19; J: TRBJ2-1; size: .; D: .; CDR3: CASSPRVSSYNEQFF; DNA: TGTGCCAGTAGTCCCAGGGTAAGCTCCTACAATGAGCAGTTCTTC
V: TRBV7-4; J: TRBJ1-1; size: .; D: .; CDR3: CASSLTTVINTEAFF; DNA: TGTGCCAGCAGCCTAACCACAGTGATTAACACTGAAGCTTTCTTT
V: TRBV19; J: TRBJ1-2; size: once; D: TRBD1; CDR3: CASSPTSDRRYGYTF; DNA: TGTGCCAGTAGCCCAACTTCGGACAGGAGATATGGCTACACCTTC
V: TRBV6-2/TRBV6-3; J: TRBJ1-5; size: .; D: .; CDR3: CASSPLVQGSNQPQHF; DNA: TGTGCCAGCAGTCCCCTGGTACAGGGTAGCAATCAGCCCCAGCATTTT
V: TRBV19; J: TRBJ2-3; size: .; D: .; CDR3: CASSISRVADTQYF; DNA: TGTGCCAGTAGTATAAGCAGGGTTGCGGATACGCAGTATTTT
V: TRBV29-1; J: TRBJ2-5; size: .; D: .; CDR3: CSVERETQYF; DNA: TGCAGCGTTGAGCGGGAGACCCAGTACTTC
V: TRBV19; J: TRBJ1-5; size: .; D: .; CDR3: CASSVAVIDQPQHF; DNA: TGTGCCAGTAGCGTCGCGGTTATAGATCAGCCCCAGCATTTT
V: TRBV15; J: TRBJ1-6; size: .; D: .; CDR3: CATSRGERALGSPLHF; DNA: TGTGCCACCAGCAGGGGCGAGCGGGCGCTGGGCTCACCCCTCCACTTT
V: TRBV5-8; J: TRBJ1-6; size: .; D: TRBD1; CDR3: CASSLGQGDSPLHF; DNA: TGTGCCAGCAGCTTGGGGCAGGGGGATTCACCCCTCCACTTT